A single sample gave rise to the 10 T cell receptor beta chains below, sequenced in a study of blood T cell repertoires in COVID-19. Profiling relied on immunoSEQ multiplex PCR, and the TCRdb table lists in-frame clones only, not all of them. Counted here are over 200,000 clones, roughly 91% occurring once; the ten biggest clones make up 0.99%. Sequencing was performed on peripheral blood. Receptors originate from a woman in her thirties or forties who had recovered from COVID-19.

The chain couples TRBV18 to TRBJ2-1; TRBD2 aligns across 9 bases. This CDR3 has 18 residues. Germline V CDR1 and CDR2: KGHSH, LQKENI. After removal of 0 bases from V and 9 bases from J, the junction contained 15 bases not matched to a gene. The DNA of the CDR3 is TGTGCCAGCTCACCACCGGGGAGGCGGGAGGGCCCCTTTGGTGAGCAGTTCTTC. This codes for CASSPPGRREGPFGEQFF.

The chain has TRBV2 and TRBJ2-7, with D perhaps TRBD2 (6 bases). Germline loops: CDR1 SNHLY, CDR2 FYNNEI. CDR3 length: 13 amino acids. V gave up 4 bases and J gave up 2 bases, with 9 bases separating them. CDR3 protein: CASSGGVPYEQYV. In DNA, the CDR3 is TGTGCCAGCAGTGGGGGGGTCCCCTACGAGCAGTACGTC.

The chain employs TRBV10-3 and TRBJ2-3, with 7 positions matching TRBD2. The CDR3 is 16 amino acids. Germline V lookup: CDR1 ENHRY, CDR2 SYGVKD. With V trimmed by 2 bases and J by 6 bases, 11 bases remained unmatched. CDR3 protein: CAISEDWGGRSDTQYF. The CDR3 nucleotides read TGTGCCATCAGTGAGGACTGGGGCGGGAGATCGGATACGCAGTATTTT.

The chain employs TRBV5-1 and TRBJ1-4; tentatively, D is TRBD1 (5 bases). Germline CDR1 reads SGHRS; CDR2 reads YFSETQ. Trimming cost V 4 bases and J 3 bases, with 10 bases left between them. The CDR3 covers 14 residues. The CDR3 nucleotides are TGCGCCAGCAGCCCAGGGCTGTCTAATGAAAAACTGTTTTTT. Translated, it gives CASSPGLSNEKLFF.

This clone was picked up a small number of times. The chain couples TRBV7-9 to TRBJ2-5; 9 nucleotides match TRBD2. Losses at the gene ends were 1 base for V and 7 bases for J; bases not matched to a gene: 4. The CDR3 contains 14 residues. CDR1 SEHNR and CDR2 FQNEAQ come from the germline V gene (reference sequence). The DNA for the CDR3 is TGTGCCAGCAGCTTAGTAGCGGGAGAGGGGACCCAGTACTTC. Its protein is CASSLVAGEGTQYF.

The chain employs TRBV29-1 and TRBJ2-1, with TRBD1 matching 7 bases. This CDR3 has 17 residues. Germline CDR1 is SQVTM and CDR2 is ANQGSEA. The junction had 19 bases not matched to a gene; V was cut back by 4 bases and J by 7 bases. The CDR3 nucleotides read TGCAGCGTTGGGGTCAGGGGGAGCCCTACACATTTGAATGAGCAGTTCTTC. It is translated as CSVGVRGSPTHLNEQFF.

J is TRBJ2-4 and V is TRBV3-1 (or the pseudogene TRBV3-2); 10 nucleotides align to TRBD1. CDR3 length: 17 amino acids. Unmatched junction bases numbered 12, after V lost 1 base and J lost 9 bases. The V gene's germline CDR1 is LGHDT and CDR2 YNNKEL (reference sequence). The CDR3 reads CASSQAGGTGARGIQYF. CDR3 coding DNA: TGTGCCAGCAGCCAAGCTGGGGGGACAGGGGCCCGGGGCATTCAGTACTTC.

The chain combines TRBV19 with TRBJ2-1, with a weak D call TRBD2 (6 bases). CDR1 and CDR2 from the germline V gene are LNHDA and SQIVND (reference sequence). V gave up 5 bases and J gave up 0 bases, with 17 bases separating them. This CDR3 has 17 residues. The CDR3: CASSLSVGGTSYNEQFF. The CDR3 nucleotides are TGTGCCAGTAGTCTTTCGGTGGGGGGTACCTCCTACAATGAGCAGTTCTTC.

The J gene is TRBJ1-3, the V gene TRBV6-5; the D is unclear. The CDR3 consists of 14 residues. Looked up from germline, CDR1 is MNHEY and CDR2 is SVGAGI. The V end lost 7 bases, the J end lost 0 bases, and 10 bases lay between the germline ends. CDR3 residues: CASTPGSSGNTIYF. The DNA for the CDR3 is TGTGCCAGCACCCCGGGAAGCTCTGGAAACACCATATATTTT.

This chain joins TRBV3-1 (or the pseudogene TRBV3-2) and TRBJ2-3; 10 bases map to TRBD2. Germline lookup yields CDR1 LGHDT and CDR2 YNNKEL (reference sequence). Trimming cost V 1 base and J 0 bases; bases outside gene matches: 4. The CDR3 sequence is 17 residues long. The CDR3 DNA follows: TGTGCCAGCAGCCAAGCGGCTAGCGGGAGTAGCACAGATACGCAGTATTTT. Translation: CASSQAASGSSTDTQYF.